The table lists the clone carrying this TCR beta chain with a few counts. Antigen specificity is unknown. The sample originates from a study of regulatory dendritic cells for organ transplantation. Broader study findings: Naive CD4+ and CD8+ repertoires were highly diverse; memory CD8+ was most oligoclonal.

TCRdb's copy holds only in-frame clones and misses some; the assay was immunoSEQ multiplex PCR. The data contain tens of thousands of clones, about 79% of them singletons. Naive CD45RA+ and memory CD45RO+ CD4+ or CD8+ T cells were FACS-sorted. This CDR3 is 16 amino acids long. Germline V gene data show CDR1 as MGHDK and CDR2 as SYGVNS. Germline trimming cut 1 base from V and 4 bases from J; bases unmatched to any gene: 8. The clonotype comes from a human donor in good health. Source material: memory CD4+ T cells from blood. Subset reported: CD45RO+ memory T cells. V usage is TRBV25-1 and J usage is TRBJ2-7, with 9 bases aligning to TRBD1. The CDR3 loop is CASSESLGTGPYEQYF. Here the CDR3 DNA reads TGTGCCAGCAGTGAATCTCTTGGGACAGGGCCATACGAGCAGTACTTC.